This TCR beta chain was recovered during a study of blood T cells in healthy people across ages. Together with a sample-barcoded 5' primer, a J-beta primer mix was included in a second PCR lasting roughly 6 to 12 cycles. TCRdb re-called the 5' RACE reads through MiXCR, storing one row per CDR3 protein. The data contain roughly 680,000 distinct CDR3 sequences, 52% of them singletons. Each sample used at least 6 million PBMCs. Ten or more counts support this clonotype. CDR3 length equals 14 residues. CDR1 is MNHNY, CDR2 SVGAGI, per germline (reference sequence). Deletions cut 9 bases from V and 2 bases from J, with 16 bases between.

This clonotype was obtained from a woman older than 75 in good health. Sequencing was performed on blood. The chain joins TRBV6-6 to TRBJ2-5, with no clear D. The CDR3 reads CASNQDARQETQYF. CDR3 DNA sequence: TGTGCCAGTAACCAGGACGCTCGGCAAGAGACCCAGTACTTC.